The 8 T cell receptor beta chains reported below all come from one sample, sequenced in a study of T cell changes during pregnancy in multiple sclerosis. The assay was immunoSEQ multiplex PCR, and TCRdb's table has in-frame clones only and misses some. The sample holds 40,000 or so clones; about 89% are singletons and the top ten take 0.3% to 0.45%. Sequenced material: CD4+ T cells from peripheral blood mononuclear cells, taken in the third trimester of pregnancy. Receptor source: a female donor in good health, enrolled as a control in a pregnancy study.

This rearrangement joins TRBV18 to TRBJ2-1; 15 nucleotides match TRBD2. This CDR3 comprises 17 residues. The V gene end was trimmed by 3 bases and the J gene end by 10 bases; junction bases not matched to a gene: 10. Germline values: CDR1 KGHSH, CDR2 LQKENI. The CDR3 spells CASSPLPGLAGGKEQFF. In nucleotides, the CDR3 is TGTGCCAGCTCACCCCTCCCGGGACTAGCGGGAGGAAAGGAGCAGTTCTTC. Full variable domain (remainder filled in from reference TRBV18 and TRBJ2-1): NAGVMQNPRHLVRRRGQEARLRCSPMKGHSHVYWYRQLPEEGLKFMVYLQKENIIDESGMPKERFSAEFPKEGPSILRIQQVVRGDSAAYFCASSPLPGLAGGKEQFFGPGTRLTVL.

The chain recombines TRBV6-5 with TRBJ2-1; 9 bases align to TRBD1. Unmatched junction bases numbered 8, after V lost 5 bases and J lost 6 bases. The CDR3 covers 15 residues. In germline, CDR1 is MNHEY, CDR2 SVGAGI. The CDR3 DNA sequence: TGTGCCAGCAGTAAGAGGGACAGGGTAGGCAATGAGCAGTTCTTC. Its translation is CASSKRDRVGNEQFF.

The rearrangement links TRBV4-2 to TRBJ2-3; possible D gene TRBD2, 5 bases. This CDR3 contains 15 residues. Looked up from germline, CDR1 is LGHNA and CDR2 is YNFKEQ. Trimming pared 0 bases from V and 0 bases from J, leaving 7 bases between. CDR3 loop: CASSQDGVSTDTQYF. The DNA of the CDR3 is TGTGCCAGCAGCCAAGACGGGGTTAGCACAGATACGCAGTATTTT.

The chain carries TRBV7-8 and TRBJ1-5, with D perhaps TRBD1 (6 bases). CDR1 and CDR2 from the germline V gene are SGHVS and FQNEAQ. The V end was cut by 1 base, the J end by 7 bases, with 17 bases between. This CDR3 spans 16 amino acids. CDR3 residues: CASSLVAGAGKQPQHF. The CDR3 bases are TGTGCCAGCAGCTTAGTCGCGGGGGCCGGTAAACAGCCCCAGCATTTT.

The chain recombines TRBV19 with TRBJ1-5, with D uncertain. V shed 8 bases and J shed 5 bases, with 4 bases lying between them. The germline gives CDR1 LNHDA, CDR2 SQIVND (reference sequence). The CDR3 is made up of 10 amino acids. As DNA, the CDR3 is TGTGCCAGTGGAGATCAGCCCCAGCATTTT. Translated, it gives CASGDQPQHF.

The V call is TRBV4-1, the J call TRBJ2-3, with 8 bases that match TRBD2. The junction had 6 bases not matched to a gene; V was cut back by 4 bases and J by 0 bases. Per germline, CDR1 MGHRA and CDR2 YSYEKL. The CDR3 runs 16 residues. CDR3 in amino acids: CASSPRLALSTDTQYF. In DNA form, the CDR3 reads TGCGCCAGCAGCCCTCGACTAGCGTTAAGCACAGATACGCAGTATTTT.

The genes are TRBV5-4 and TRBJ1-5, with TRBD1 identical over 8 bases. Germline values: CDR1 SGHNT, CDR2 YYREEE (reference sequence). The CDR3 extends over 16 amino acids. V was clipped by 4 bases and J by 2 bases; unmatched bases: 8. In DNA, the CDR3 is TGTGCCAGCAGCCTGGACGGACAGGGAGGCAATCAGCCCCAGCATTTT. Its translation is CASSLDGQGGNQPQHF.

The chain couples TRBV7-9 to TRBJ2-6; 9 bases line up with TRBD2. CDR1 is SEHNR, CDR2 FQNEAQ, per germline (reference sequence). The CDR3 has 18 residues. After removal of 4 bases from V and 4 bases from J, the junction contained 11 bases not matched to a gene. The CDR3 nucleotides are TGTGCCAGCAGCTCCCGTTTAGCGGGAGTCCGCGGGGCCAACGTCCTGACTTTC. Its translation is CASSSRLAGVRGANVLTF.